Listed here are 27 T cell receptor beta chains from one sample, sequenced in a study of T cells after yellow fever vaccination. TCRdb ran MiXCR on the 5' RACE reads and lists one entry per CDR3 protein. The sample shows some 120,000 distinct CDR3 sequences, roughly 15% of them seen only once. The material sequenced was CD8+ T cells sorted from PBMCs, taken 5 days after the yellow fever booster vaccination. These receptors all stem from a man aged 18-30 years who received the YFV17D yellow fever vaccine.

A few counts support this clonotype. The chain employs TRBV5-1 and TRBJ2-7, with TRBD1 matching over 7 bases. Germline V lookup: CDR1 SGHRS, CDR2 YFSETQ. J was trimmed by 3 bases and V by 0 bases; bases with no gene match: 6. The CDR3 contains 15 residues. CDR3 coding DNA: TGCGCCAGCAGCTTGGAGACAGGGTCTAACTACGAGCAGTACTTC. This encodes CASSLETGSNYEQYF.

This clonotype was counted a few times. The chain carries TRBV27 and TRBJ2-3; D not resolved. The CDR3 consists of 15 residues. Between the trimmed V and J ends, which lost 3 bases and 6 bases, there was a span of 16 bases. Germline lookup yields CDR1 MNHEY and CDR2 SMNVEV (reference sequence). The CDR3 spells CASSFGDAVWDTQYF. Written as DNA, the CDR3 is TGTGCCAGCAGTTTCGGAGACGCGGTGTGGGATACGCAGTATTTT.

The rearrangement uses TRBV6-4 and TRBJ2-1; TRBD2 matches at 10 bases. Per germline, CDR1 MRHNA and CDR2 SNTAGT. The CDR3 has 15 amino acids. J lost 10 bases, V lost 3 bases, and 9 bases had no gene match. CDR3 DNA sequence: TGTGCCAGCAGTGAGTGGCTAGCGGGGGTCTGGGAGCAGTTCTTC. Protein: CASSEWLAGVWEQFF.

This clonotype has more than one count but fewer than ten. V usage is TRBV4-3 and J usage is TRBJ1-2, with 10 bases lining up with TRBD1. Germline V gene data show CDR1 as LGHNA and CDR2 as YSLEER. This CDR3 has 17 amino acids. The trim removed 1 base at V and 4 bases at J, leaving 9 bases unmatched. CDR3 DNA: TGCGCCAGCAGCCAAGTAGGGCCGGGACAGGGGACCTATGGCTACACCTTC. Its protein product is CASSQVGPGQGTYGYTF.

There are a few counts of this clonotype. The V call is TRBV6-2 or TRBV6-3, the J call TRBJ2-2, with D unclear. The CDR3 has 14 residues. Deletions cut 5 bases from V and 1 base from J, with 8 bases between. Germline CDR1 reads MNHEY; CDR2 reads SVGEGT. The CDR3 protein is CASSRPENTGELFF. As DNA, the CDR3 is TGTGCCAGCAGTCGCCCAGAGAACACCGGGGAGCTGTTTTTT.

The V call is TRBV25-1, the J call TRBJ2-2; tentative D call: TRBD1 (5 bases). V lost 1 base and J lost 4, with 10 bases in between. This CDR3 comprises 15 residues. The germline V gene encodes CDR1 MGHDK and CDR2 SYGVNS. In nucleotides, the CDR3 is TGTGCCAGCAGTGAATTTATCCAGGGCACCGGGGAGCTGTTTTTT. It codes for CASSEFIQGTGELFF.

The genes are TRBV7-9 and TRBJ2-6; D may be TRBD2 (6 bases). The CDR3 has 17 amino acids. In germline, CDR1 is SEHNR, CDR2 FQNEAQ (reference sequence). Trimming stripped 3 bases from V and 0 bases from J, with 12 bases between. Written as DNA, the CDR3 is TGTGCCAGCAGCTTGTGGGGGGTTACCTCTGGGGCCAACGTCCTGACTTTC. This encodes CASSLWGVTSGANVLTF.

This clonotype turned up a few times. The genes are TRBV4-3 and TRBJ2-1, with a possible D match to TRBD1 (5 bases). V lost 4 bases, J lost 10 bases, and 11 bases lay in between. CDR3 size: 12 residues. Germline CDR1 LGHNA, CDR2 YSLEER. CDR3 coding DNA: TGCGCCAGCAGCCCTCAGGGTGGAGAGCAGTTCTTC. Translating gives CASSPQGGEQFF.

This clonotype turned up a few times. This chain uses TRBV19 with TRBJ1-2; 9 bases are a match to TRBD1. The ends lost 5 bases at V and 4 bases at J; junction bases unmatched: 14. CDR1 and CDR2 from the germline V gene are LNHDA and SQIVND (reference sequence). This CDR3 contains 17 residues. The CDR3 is CASSFAWDRAKFYGYTF. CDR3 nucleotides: TGTGCCAGTAGTTTCGCCTGGGACAGGGCCAAATTCTATGGCTACACCTTC. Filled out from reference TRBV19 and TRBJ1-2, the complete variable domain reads DGGITQSPKYLFRKEGQNVTLSCEQNLNHDAMYWYRQDPGQGLRLIYYSQIVNDFQKGDIAEGYSVSREKKESFPLTVTSAQKNPTAFYLCASSFAWDRAKFYGYTFGSGTRLTVV.

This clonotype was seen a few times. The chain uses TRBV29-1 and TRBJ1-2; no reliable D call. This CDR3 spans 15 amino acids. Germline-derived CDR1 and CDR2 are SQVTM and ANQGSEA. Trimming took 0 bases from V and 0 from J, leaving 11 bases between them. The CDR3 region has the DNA TGCAGCGTTGAAGAAGTGGAGATCCCTAACTATGGCTACACCTTC. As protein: CSVEEVEIPNYGYTF.

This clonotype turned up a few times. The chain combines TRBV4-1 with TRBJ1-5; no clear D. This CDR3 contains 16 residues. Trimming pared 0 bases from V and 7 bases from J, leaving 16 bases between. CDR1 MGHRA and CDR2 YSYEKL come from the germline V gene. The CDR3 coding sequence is TGCGCCAGCAGCCAAGATATACCCCTATTGGGGCAGCCCCAGCATTTT. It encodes CASSQDIPLLGQPQHF.

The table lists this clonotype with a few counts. CDR3 sequence reads: CASSVQRGAWETQYF. The CDR3 nucleotides read TGTGCCAGCAGCGTACAGCGGGGGGCGTGGGAGACCCAGTACTTC. The chain uses TRBV7-2 and TRBJ2-5; 9 nucleotides agree with TRBD2. V shed 5 bases, J shed 5 bases, and the junction held 9 bases outside the gene matches. Germline-derived CDR1 and CDR2 are SGHTA and FQGNSA. The CDR3 has 15 amino acids. Full variable domain (remainder filled in from reference TRBV7-2 and TRBJ2-5): GAGVSQSPSNKVTEKGKDVELRCDPISGHTALYWYRQSLGQGLEFLIYFQGNSAPDKSGLPSDRFSAERTGGSVSTLTIQRTQQEDSAVYLCASSVQRGAWETQYFGPGTRLLVL.

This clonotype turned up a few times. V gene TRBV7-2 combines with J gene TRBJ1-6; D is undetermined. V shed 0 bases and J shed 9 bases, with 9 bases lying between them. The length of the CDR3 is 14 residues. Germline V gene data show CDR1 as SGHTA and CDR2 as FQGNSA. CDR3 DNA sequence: TGTGCCAGCAGCTTAGCAGGGAGTGGTTCACCCCTCCACTTT. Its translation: CASSLAGSGSPLHF.

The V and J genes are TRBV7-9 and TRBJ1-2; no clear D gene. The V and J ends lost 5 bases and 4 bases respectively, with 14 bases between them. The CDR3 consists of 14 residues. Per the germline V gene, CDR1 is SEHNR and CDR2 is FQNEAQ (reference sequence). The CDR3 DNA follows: TGTGCCAGCAGCCCTCCCAATCAGCCCTATGGCTACACCTTC. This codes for CASSPPNQPYGYTF.

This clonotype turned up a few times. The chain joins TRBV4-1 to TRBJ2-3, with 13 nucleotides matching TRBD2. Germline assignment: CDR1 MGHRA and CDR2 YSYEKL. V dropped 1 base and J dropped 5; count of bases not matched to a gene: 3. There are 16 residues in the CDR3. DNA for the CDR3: TGCGCCAGCAGCCAAGTACTAGCGGGGGGGCAAGATACGCAGTATTTT. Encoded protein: CASSQVLAGGQDTQYF.

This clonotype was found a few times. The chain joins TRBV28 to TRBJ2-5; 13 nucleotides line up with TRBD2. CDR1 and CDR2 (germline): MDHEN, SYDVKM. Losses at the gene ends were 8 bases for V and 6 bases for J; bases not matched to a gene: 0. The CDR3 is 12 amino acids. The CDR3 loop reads CASGTSGKTQYF. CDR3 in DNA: TGTGCCAGCGGGACTAGCGGGAAGACCCAGTACTTC.

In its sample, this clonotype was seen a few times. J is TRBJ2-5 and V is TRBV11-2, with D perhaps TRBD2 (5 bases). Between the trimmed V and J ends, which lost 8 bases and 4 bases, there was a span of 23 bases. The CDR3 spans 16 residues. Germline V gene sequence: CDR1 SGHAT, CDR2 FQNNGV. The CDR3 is CASLRNFPGSGETQYF. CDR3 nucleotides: TGTGCCAGCCTGAGAAACTTTCCGGGGTCGGGAGAGACCCAGTACTTC.

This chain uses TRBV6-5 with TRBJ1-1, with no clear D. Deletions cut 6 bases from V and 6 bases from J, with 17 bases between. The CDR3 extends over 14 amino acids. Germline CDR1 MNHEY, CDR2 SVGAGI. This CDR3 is CASSSQIRGSEAFF. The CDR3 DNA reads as TGTGCCAGCAGCTCCCAGATCCGGGGTTCTGAAGCTTTCTTT.

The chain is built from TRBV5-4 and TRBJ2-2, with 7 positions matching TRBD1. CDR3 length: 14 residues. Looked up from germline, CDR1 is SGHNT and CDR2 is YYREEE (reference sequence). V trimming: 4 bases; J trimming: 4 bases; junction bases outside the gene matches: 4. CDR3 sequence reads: CASSPGQPTGELFF. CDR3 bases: TGTGCCAGCAGCCCGGGACAGCCCACCGGGGAGCTGTTTTTT.

CDR3 bases: TGTGCCAGCAGAACGACTAACACCCCCTACGAGCAGTACTTC. Its translation is CASRTTNTPYEQYF. This chain joins TRBV6-5 and TRBJ2-7; TRBD2 is a possible D gene (5 bases). Trimming cost V 6 bases and J 2 bases, with 14 bases left between them. Germline assignment: CDR1 MNHEY and CDR2 SVGAGI. This CDR3 is 14 amino acids long.

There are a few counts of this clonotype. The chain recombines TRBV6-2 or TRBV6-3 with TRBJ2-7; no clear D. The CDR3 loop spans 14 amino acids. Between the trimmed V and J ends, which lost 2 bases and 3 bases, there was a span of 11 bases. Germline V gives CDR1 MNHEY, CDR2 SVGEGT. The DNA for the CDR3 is TGTGCCAGCAGTTACCAACGGCAGAACTACGAGCAGTACTTC. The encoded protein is CASSYQRQNYEQYF.

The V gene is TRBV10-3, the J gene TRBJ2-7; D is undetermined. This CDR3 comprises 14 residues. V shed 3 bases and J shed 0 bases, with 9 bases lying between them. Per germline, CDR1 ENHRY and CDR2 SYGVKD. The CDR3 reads CAISELDSSYEQYF. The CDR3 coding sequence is TGTGCCATCAGTGAATTGGATAGCTCCTACGAGCAGTACTTC.

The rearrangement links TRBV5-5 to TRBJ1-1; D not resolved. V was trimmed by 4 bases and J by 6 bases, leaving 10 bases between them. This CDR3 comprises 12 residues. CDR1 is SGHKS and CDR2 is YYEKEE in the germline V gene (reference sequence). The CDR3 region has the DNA TGTGCCAGCAGCCCCCACGGGTCTGAAGCTTTCTTT. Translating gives CASSPHGSEAFF.

This chain's CDR3 is CASRGPGRNSYNEQFF. DNA of the CDR3: TGTGCCAGTAGAGGACCGGGACGGAACTCCTACAATGAGCAGTTCTTC. The chain links TRBV19 to TRBJ2-1; either TRBD1 or TRBD2 may supply D (5 bases each). The CDR3 runs to 16 residues. The V end was cut by 6 bases, the J end by 0 bases, with 15 bases between. Germline V CDR1 and CDR2: LNHDA, SQIVND (reference sequence).

CDR3 DNA: TGTGCCAGCAGCCGAGGACAGGGAGAGACCCAGTACTTC. Protein: CASSRGQGETQYF. The chain joins TRBV4-2 to TRBJ2-5; TRBD1 aligns across 8 bases. V shed 4 bases, J shed 4 bases, and the junction held 2 bases outside the gene matches. Germline-derived CDR1 and CDR2 are LGHNA and YNFKEQ. The CDR3 has 13 residues.

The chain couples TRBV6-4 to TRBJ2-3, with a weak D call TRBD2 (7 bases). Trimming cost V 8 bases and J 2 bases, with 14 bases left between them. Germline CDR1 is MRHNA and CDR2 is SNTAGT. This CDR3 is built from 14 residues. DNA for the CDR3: TGTGCCAGCGGGGCCGGGGGGCACACAGATACGCAGTATTTT. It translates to CASGAGGHTDTQYF.

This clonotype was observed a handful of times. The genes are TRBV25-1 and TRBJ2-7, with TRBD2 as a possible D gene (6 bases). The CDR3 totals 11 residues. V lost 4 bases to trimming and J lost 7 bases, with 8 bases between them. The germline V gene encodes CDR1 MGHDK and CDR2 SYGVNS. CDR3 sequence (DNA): TGTGCCAGCAGTGCCGGGGGTGAGCAGTACTTC. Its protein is CASSAGGEQYF.